This record looks at one T cell receptor (delta chain) sequence and its context. Its antigen is unknown. TCRdb attributes to this sequence the protein of a much larger clone, which differs from the DNA translation at residue 7; a read error is likely, and the protein displayed is translated from the DNA. CDR1 and CDR2 (TSWWSYY, QGS) derive from the germline V gene. The germline V and J ends show losses of 3 bases and 0 bases respectively, and no gene match explains 29 bases of the junction. The CDR3 starts with the cysteine, ends with the phenylalanine, and has 24 residues. The read is trimmed to its CDR3 DNA, 72 bases read in frame from base 1. This sample was included in a study of gamma-delta T cells after stem cell transplantation (dated by TCRdb to 2016 to 2017). The library relied on RT-PCR. The sample was run on an Illumina MiSeq. TCRdb called clones afresh from the public reads with CATT; identical DNA rows were later merged. The sample data list roughly 3,100 delta-chain clones, and around a fifth of these were observed just once. The ten largest clones add up to around 26% of the sample.

This clonotype was sampled from a human donor. It is not recorded whose cells these are; they may come from a transplant donor. Sequencing was performed on gamma-delta T cells. This chain joins TRDV1 to TRDJ1; TRDD3 agrees with 9 junctional bases. The CDR3 protein sequence reads: CALGDFHTNIPILGEIRYTDKLIF. The nucleotide sequence reads as follows: TGTGCTCTTGGGGACTTTCATACGAACATACCTATACTGGGGGAGATCAGGTACACCGATAAACTCATCTTT.